A single sample gave rise to the 17 T cell receptor beta chains below, sequenced in a study of blood T cell repertoires in COVID-19. The repertoire was sequenced with immunoSEQ multiplex PCR; TCRdb's copy has only in-frame clones and lacks some. The repertoire has 90,000 to 150,000 clones, about four fifths of them found once; the top ten carry about 9.4%. The sample comprised peripheral blood. The receptors were gathered from a human donor in a cohort sampled during active COVID-19.

The CDR3 DNA follows: TGTGCCAGCAGCCTGGGCGGGGCTCAGGGCAATCAGCCCCAGCATTTT. It specifies CASSLGGAQGNQPQHF. The V call is TRBV7-2, the J call TRBJ1-5; D may be TRBD1 (5 bases). Germline CDR1 reads SGHTA; CDR2 reads FQGNSA. Trimming removed 5 bases from V and 2 bases from J, with 16 bases in between. This CDR3 comprises 16 residues.

About this clone: Other DNA sequences within the sample encode an identical CDR3. The rearrangement uses TRBV27 and TRBJ1-2, with 10 positions matching TRBD1. Germline CDR1 is MNHEY and CDR2 is SMNVEV (reference sequence). After removal of 6 bases from V and 4 bases from J, the junction contained 5 bases not matched to a gene. CDR3 length: 14 residues. CDR3 in DNA: TGTGCCAGCAGCTCGACAGGGGGCGGCTATGGCTACACCTTC. Its translation is CASSSTGGGYGYTF.

V gene TRBV6-1 combines with J gene TRBJ1-4, with TRBD1 matching over 9 bases. CDR3 length equals 16 residues. Trimming at V came to 2 bases and at J to 5 bases, leaving 6 bases not matched to a gene. Germline CDR1 reads MNHNS; CDR2 reads SASEGT. CDR3 sequence: CASSEPPGTGNEKLFF. The CDR3 coding sequence is TGTGCCAGCAGTGAACCACCCGGGACAGGGAATGAAAAACTGTTTTTT.

The CDR3, as DNA: TGTGCCAGCAGTTTAGAGCGTTACGAGCAGTACTTC. It yields the protein CASSLERYEQYF. V is TRBV12-3 or TRBV12-4 and J is TRBJ2-7; D call uncertain. The CDR3 consists of 12 residues. The V end was cut by 1 base, the J end by 4 bases, with 5 bases between.

Here the CDR3 DNA reads TGTGCCAGCAGTTACAGGGGGCCTAATGAAAAACTGTTTTTT. Its translation is CASSYRGPNEKLFF. J is TRBJ1-4 and V is TRBV6-5, with 7 bases identical to TRBD1. Trimming removed 2 bases from V and 3 bases from J; junction bases left unmatched: 0. The length of the CDR3 is 14 residues. CDR1 MNHEY and CDR2 SVGAGI come from the germline V gene.

V usage is TRBV4-3 and J usage is TRBJ1-2; 7 bases align to TRBD1. Trimming removed 0 bases from V and 3 bases from J; junction bases left unmatched: 7. The germline gives CDR1 LGHNA, CDR2 YSLEER. The CDR3 totals 16 residues. Here the CDR3 reads CASSQDRATGYYGYTF. CDR3 bases: TGCGCCAGCAGCCAAGATAGGGCGACAGGGTACTATGGCTACACCTTC.

This clone has a single count. V is TRBV6-1 and J is TRBJ2-3, with TRBD2 identical over 10 bases. V shed 2 bases and J 4 bases; nucleotides not matched to a gene: 6. The germline CDR1 and CDR2 sequences are MNHNS and SASEGT. This CDR3 is built from 16 residues. The CDR3 here is CASSELAGALPDTQYF. CDR3 sequence (DNA): TGTGCCAGCAGTGAACTAGCGGGGGCCCTACCAGATACGCAGTATTTT.

The CDR3 DNA reads as TGTGCCAGCAGTTACCGTCGGGTAGCGGGGACAGATACGCAGTATTTT. It codes for CASSYRRVAGTDTQYF. The rearrangement uses TRBV6-2 or TRBV6-3 and TRBJ2-3; 8 bases align to TRBD2. CDR1 and CDR2 from the germline V gene are MNHEY and SVGEGT. The CDR3 totals 16 residues. V shed 2 bases and J 3 bases; nucleotides not matched to a gene: 7.

The CDR3: CASSVGAGGSKSPLHF. Here the CDR3 DNA reads TGTGCCAGCAGCGTAGGGGCAGGCGGGTCGAAATCACCCCTCCACTTT. The chain joins TRBV9 to TRBJ1-6, with D uncertain. From germline, CDR1 is SGDLS and CDR2 YYNGEE. V dropped 0 bases and J dropped 10 bases, with 17 bases sitting between them. The CDR3 has 16 residues.

The CDR3 here is CASSSGGAGWEQYF. CDR3 in DNA: TGCGCCAGCAGCTCAGGGGGCGCGGGGTGGGAGCAGTACTTC. J is TRBJ2-7 and V is TRBV5-1; 8 positions match TRBD1. V was clipped by 3 bases and J by 7 bases; unmatched bases: 9. The CDR3 loop spans 14 amino acids. Germline CDR1 reads SGHRS; CDR2 reads YFSETQ.

The gene calls are TRBV11-1 and TRBJ2-2, with no clear D. V was pared by 7 bases and J by 2 bases, with 17 bases between. CDR1 SGHAT and CDR2 FQDESV come from the germline V gene (reference sequence). The CDR3 consists of 16 residues. The CDR3 is CASNSLYGQNTGELFF. The CDR3 DNA reads as TGTGCCAGCAACTCGCTGTATGGGCAAAACACCGGGGAGCTGTTTTTT. Variable domain in full (rest from reference TRBV11-1 and TRBJ2-2): EAEVAQSPRYKITEKSQAVAFWCDPISGHATLYWYRQILGQGPELLVQFQDESVVDDSQLPKDRFSAERLKGVDSTLKIQPAELGDSAMYLCASNSLYGQNTGELFFGEGSRLTVL.

The chain has TRBV12-3 or TRBV12-4 and TRBJ1-2, with TRBD1 matching 9 bases. V shed 4 bases, J shed 4 bases, and the junction held 1 base outside the gene matches. The CDR3 consists of 13 residues. The CDR3 DNA sequence: TGTGCCAGCAGTTCACAGGGGGCCTATGGCTACACCTTC. Translation gives CASSSQGAYGYTF.

This chain joins TRBV5-4 and TRBJ2-7, with 9 bases that match TRBD1. V lost 2 bases and J lost 4; bases outside the gene matches: 10. The CDR3 is 16 amino acids. The germline V gene encodes CDR1 SGHNT and CDR2 YYREEE (reference sequence). The CDR3: CASSLLQGAPVYEQYF. CDR3 nucleotides: TGTGCCAGCAGCTTACTACAGGGGGCCCCCGTTTACGAGCAGTACTTC.

The CDR3 reads CASSFGGDEQYF. The CDR3 nucleotides are TGCGCCAGCAGCTTTGGGGGGGACGAGCAGTACTTC. The genes are TRBV5-1 and TRBJ2-7; 7 nucleotides align to TRBD2. Germline lookup yields CDR1 SGHRS and CDR2 YFSETQ. V was clipped by 2 bases and J by 5 bases; unmatched bases: 1. The CDR3 length is 12 residues.

Here the CDR3 reads CASSPKDSQETQYF. In nucleotides, the CDR3 is TGTGCCAGCAGCCCAAAGGACAGCCAAGAGACCCAGTACTTC. The rearrangement uses TRBV11-1 and TRBJ2-5; possible D gene TRBD1, 6 bases. The CDR3 has 14 amino acids. The V gene's germline CDR1 is SGHAT and CDR2 FQDESV (reference sequence). V was clipped by 5 bases and J by 1 base, with 11 bases between them.

This clone was seen once. The chain recombines TRBV7-2 with TRBJ1-2; D is undetermined. CDR1 is SGHTA, CDR2 FQGNSA, per germline. Trimming removed 1 base at V and 0 bases at J, with 6 bases between. The CDR3 is 14 residues long. The CDR3 DNA reads TGTGCCAGCAGCTTAGAAAGAGCTAACTATGGCTACACCTTC. Its protein product is CASSLERANYGYTF. Using reference TRBV7-2 and TRBJ1-2 for the parts outside the CDR3, the full variable domain is GAGVSQSPSNKVTEKGKDVELRCDPISGHTALYWYRQSLGQGLEFLIYFQGNSAPDKSGLPSDRFSAERTGGSVSTLTIQRTQQEDSAVYLCASSLERANYGYTFGSGTRLTVV.

In DNA, the CDR3 is TGTGCCAGCAGTACGTCACAGGGTCTGGCTGGGGCCAACGTCCTGACTTTC. Amino acids: CASSTSQGLAGANVLTF. The rearrangement links TRBV27 to TRBJ2-6; possible D gene TRBD1, 6 bases. Germline CDR1 reads MNHEY; CDR2 reads SMNVEV (reference sequence). CDR3 length equals 17 residues. The V end was cut by 5 bases, the J end by 2 bases, with 16 bases between.